This entry is about one T cell receptor beta chain. What it binds is unknown. RNA was extracted with the RNeasy kit, and a quantity of about 0.45 to 1 ug was reverse transcribed using random hexamers. TCRdb re-called the immunoSEQ multiplex PCR reads with MiXCR, one entry per CDR3 protein. This sample has around 200,000 distinct CDR3 sequences, with around 94% found just once. The CDR3 totals 14 residues. Trimming took off 6 bases at V and 1 base at J, with 10 bases between the two ends. Germline-derived CDR1 and CDR2 are MNHEY and SVGEGT. The sample comes from a study of CD8 T cells in Susac syndrome. Points from the study as a whole: No clonal expansion appeared among CD4+ T cells in Susac patients.

Sequencing was carried out using CD4+ T cells from PBMCs. This sequence originates from a human donor with Susac syndrome. The chain employs TRBV6-2 or TRBV6-3 and TRBJ2-1; possibly TRBD2 for D (5 bases). The CDR3 here is CASRASGSYNEQFF. In nucleotides, the CDR3 is TGTGCCAGCAGAGCAAGCGGTTCCTACAATGAGCAGTTCTTC.